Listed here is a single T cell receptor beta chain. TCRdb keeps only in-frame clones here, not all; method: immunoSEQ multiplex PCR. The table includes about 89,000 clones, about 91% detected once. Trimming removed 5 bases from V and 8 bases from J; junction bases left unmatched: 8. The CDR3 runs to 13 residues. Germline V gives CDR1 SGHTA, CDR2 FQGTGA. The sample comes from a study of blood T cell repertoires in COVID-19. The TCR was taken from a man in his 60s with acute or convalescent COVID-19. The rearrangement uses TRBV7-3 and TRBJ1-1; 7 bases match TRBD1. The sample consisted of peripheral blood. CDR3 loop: CASSLRSGGEAFF. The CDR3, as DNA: TGTGCCAGCAGCCTTAGATCAGGGGGAGAAGCTTTCTTT.